Here is one T cell receptor beta chain with its context. Stated time point: new active TB diagnosis, blood taken before or within 7 days of starting treatment. This record comes from a study of T cells in tuberculosis. Data came from immunoSEQ multiplex PCR; TCRdb stores just in-frame clones and leaves some out. Of under 45,000 clones in the sample, 91% were seen once. The V segment lost 6 bases and the J segment 1 base; nucleotides outside the gene matches: 2. Germline V CDR1 and CDR2: WNHNN, SYGVQD (reference sequence). There are 13 residues in the CDR3. The J gene is TRBJ1-1, the V gene TRBV10-1; TRBD1 aligns across 7 bases. This specimen was PBMCs, taken at tuberculosis diagnosis. The sequence was obtained from an adult with tuberculosis. This chain's CDR3 is CASRDRTNTEAFF. The CDR3 DNA sequence: TGCGCCAGCAGGGACAGGACGAACACTGAAGCTTTCTTT.